This T cell receptor (beta chain) was found in a study of OX40 agonist ivuxolimab in advanced cancers. Across the study: Patients receiving dose escalation had hepatocellular carcinoma, melanoma, renal cell or head and neck cancer. The study, taken as a whole, reports: Fewer expanded clones were found on average in CD4+ than in CD8+ T cells. CD4+ and CD8+ blood T cells expanded clonally by week 6 at 0.1 to 3.0 mg/kg.

Germline CDR1 and CDR2: MNHEY and SMNVEV (reference sequence). The CDR3 covers 15 residues. The ends were cut back, 3 bases at V and 6 bases at J, with 15 bases in the middle. Produced via immunoSEQ multiplex PCR; TCRdb's table is partial and in-frame only. The data contain 50,000 to 80,000 clones, approximately 84% of them singletons. As concerns this clone: Its antigen is currently unknown.

The gene calls are TRBV27 and TRBJ2-1; D is unclear. Source: CD4+ or CD8+ T cells sorted from blood, taken in a trial of the OX40 agonist ivuxolimab. This sequence was found in an adult with an advanced solid tumor such as melanoma, head and neck, liver or kidney cancer. The CDR3 sequence: CASSLRGYYSNEQFF. The CDR3 region has the DNA TGTGCCAGCAGTTTGAGAGGTTACTACAGCAATGAGCAGTTCTTC.